These 15 T cell receptor beta chains originate from one sample sequenced in a study of CD8 T cells in ankylosing spondylitis. MiXCR, applied by TCRdb to the 5' RACE reads, yields one record per CDR3 protein. The data hold some 140,000 distinct CDR3 sequences, with about an eighth observed a single time. Sequenced sample: blood, either unsorted or a sorted T cell fraction (not recorded which). The receptors shown here come from a female donor with ankylosing spondylitis or in good health (not recorded which).

This clonotype was observed a few times. The rearrangement uses TRBV7-9 and TRBJ2-1; 7 bases line up with TRBD1. V dropped 8 bases and J dropped 4; count of bases not matched to a gene: 5. This CDR3 is built from 13 residues. Germline V gene data show CDR1 as SEHNR and CDR2 as FQNEAQ (reference sequence). CDR3 nucleotide sequence: TGTGCCAGCCCCGGGACAGATTACAATGAGCAGTTCTTC. It codes for CASPGTDYNEQFF. The full variable domain, its missing parts supplied by reference TRBV7-9 and TRBJ2-1, is DTGVSQNPRHKITKRGQNVTFRCDPISEHNRLYWYRQTLGQGPEFLTYFQNEAQLEKSRLLSDRFSAERPKGSFSTLEIQRTEQGDSAMYLCASPGTDYNEQFFGPGTRLTVL.

This clonotype was observed a handful of times. This CDR3 is CASSPEGDANQPQHF. DNA of the CDR3: TGTGCCAGCAGCCCAGAAGGGGATGCCAATCAGCCCCAGCATTTT. The genes are TRBV7-9 and TRBJ1-5, with D possibly matching TRBD1 (5 bases). Germline assignment: CDR1 SEHNR and CDR2 FQNEAQ (reference sequence). The germline V and J ends were trimmed by 5 bases and 3 bases, with 14 bases remaining between them. CDR3 length equals 15 residues.

The rearrangement joins TRBV7-2 to TRBJ2-5; TRBD2 aligns across 8 bases. The CDR3 runs 15 residues. J lost 4 bases, V lost 5 bases, and 9 bases had no gene match. CDR1 is SGHTA, CDR2 FQGNSA, per germline. CDR3 in amino acids: CASSPSWLAGETQYF. In DNA form, the CDR3 reads TGTGCCAGCAGCCCAAGCTGGCTAGCGGGAGAGACCCAGTACTTC. The variable domain in full, completed from reference TRBV7-2 and TRBJ2-5, reads GAGVSQSPSNKVTEKGKDVELRCDPISGHTALYWYRQSLGQGLEFLIYFQGNSAPDKSGLPSDRFSAERTGGSVSTLTIQRTQQEDSAVYLCASSPSWLAGETQYFGPGTRLLVL.

This clonotype was observed a handful of times. The J gene is TRBJ1-4, the V gene TRBV30; tentatively, D is TRBD1 (5 bases). Germline V gene lookup returns CDR1 GTSNPN and CDR2 SVGIG (reference sequence). This CDR3 comprises 16 residues. Trimming left V 8 bases short and J 8 bases short, with 27 bases between. The CDR3: CAPTRRQGGIEEKLFF. The CDR3 region has the DNA TGTGCCCCTACTAGGCGGCAGGGTGGAATAGAGGAAAAACTGTTTTTT.

This clonotype was recorded many times. This sequence joins TRBV5-1 and TRBJ2-5, with 9 bases lining up with TRBD1. Germline CDR1 SGHRS, CDR2 YFSETQ. The CDR3 has 15 amino acids. Trimming removed 4 bases from V and 4 bases from J; junction bases left unmatched: 8. The CDR3 DNA sequence: TGCGCCAGCAGCCAGGGGACAGGGCGGCGAGAGACCCAGTACTTC. This codes for CASSQGTGRRETQYF.

Many counts were recorded for this clonotype. The rearrangement uses TRBV28 and TRBJ1-4, with 9 bases fitting TRBD1. J was trimmed by 3 bases and V by 5 bases; bases with no gene match: 7. The CDR3 is made up of 16 amino acids. Germline V gene lookup returns CDR1 MDHEN and CDR2 SYDVKM. DNA for the CDR3: TGTGCCAGCAGTGAACAGGGGGCGGCGGCTAATGAAAAACTGTTTTTT. Residues: CASSEQGAAANEKLFF.

In its sample, this clonotype was seen a few times. V is TRBV5-1 and J is TRBJ2-1; TRBD2 might be the D (6 bases). Germline-derived CDR1 and CDR2 are SGHRS and YFSETQ. The CDR3 loop spans 17 amino acids. The V end was cut by 4 bases, the J end by 5 bases, with 22 bases between. CDR3 loop: CASSPSYAGLGDNEQFF. The DNA of the CDR3 is TGCGCCAGCAGCCCATCTTATGCGGGACTCGGGGACAATGAGCAGTTCTTC.

This clonotype was seen many times. The chain is built from TRBV3-1 and TRBJ2-1; 7 nucleotides match TRBD2. CDR3 length equals 12 residues. In germline, CDR1 is LGHDT, CDR2 YNNKEL (reference sequence). The trim removed 3 bases at V and 9 bases at J, leaving 2 bases unmatched. CDR3 in amino acids: CASSHTSAEQFF. CDR3 DNA sequence: TGTGCCAGCAGCCACACTAGCGCTGAGCAGTTCTTC.

This sequence joins TRBV5-4 and TRBJ2-5; no reliable D call. Per the germline V gene, CDR1 is SGHNT and CDR2 is YYREEE (reference sequence). There are 15 residues in the CDR3. The germline V and J ends were trimmed by 2 bases and 1 base, with 12 bases remaining between them. The chain's CDR3 is CASSLTGRSQETQYF. The CDR3, as DNA: TGTGCCAGCAGCTTAACTGGCAGATCCCAAGAGACCCAGTACTTC. The complete variable domain, with remaining parts taken from reference TRBV5-4 and TRBJ2-5, reads ETGVTQSPTHLIKTRGQQVTLRCSSQSGHNTVSWYQQALGQGPQFIFQYYREEENGRGNFPPRFSGLQFPNYSSELNVNALELDDSALYLCASSLTGRSQETQYFGPGTRLLVL.

The chain has TRBV18 and TRBJ2-1; D unclear. Trimming cost V 3 bases and J 9 bases, with 9 bases left between them. Germline assignment: CDR1 KGHSH and CDR2 LQKENI. The CDR3 runs to 12 residues. CDR3 in amino acids: CASSPKGREQFF. CDR3 DNA: TGTGCCAGCTCACCGAAAGGGCGTGAGCAGTTCTTC.

This clonotype was picked up many times. At one end the junction does not follow the germline gene, possibly because of a read error. The chain recombines TRBV29-1 with TRBJ1-1, with D possibly matching TRBD1 (5 bases). Germline values: CDR1 SQVTM, CDR2 ANQGSEA. CDR3 length equals 12 residues. The CDR3: CSIRVGNSEAFF. The CDR3 nucleotides are TGCAGCATCAGGGTAGGGAACTCTGAAGCTTTCTTT.

The table lists this clonotype with many counts. The rearrangement uses TRBV7-3 and TRBJ2-3; D gene ambiguous. This CDR3 is built from 17 residues. V lost 1 base and J 0 bases, leaving 14 bases between the germline ends. CDR1 and CDR2 from the germline V gene are SGHTA and FQGTGA. CDR3 region: CASSLNPQTDSTDTQYF. CDR3 DNA sequence: TGTGCCAGCAGCTTAAACCCCCAGACGGATAGCACAGATACGCAGTATTTT. Variable domain in full (rest from reference TRBV7-3 and TRBJ2-3): GAGVSQTPSNKVTEKGKYVELRCDPISGHTALYWYRQSLGQGPEFLIYFQGTGAADDSGLPNDRFFAVRPEGSVSTLKIQRTERGDSAVYLCASSLNPQTDSTDTQYFGPGTRLTVL.

This clonotype was seen more than once but under ten times. With a much larger clone just one base away, this may be a read error. This chain uses TRBV10-3 with TRBJ2-3; a possible D gene is TRBD2 (6 bases). The CDR3 is made up of 18 amino acids. Germline assignment: CDR1 ENHRY and CDR2 SYGVKD. Trimming shortened V by 5 bases and J by 1 base, and 22 bases separated the two germline ends. The CDR3: CAISSRVGGYLGTDTQYF. CDR3 DNA sequence: TGTGCCATCAGTTCCCGGGTTGGGGGGTATTTGGGCACAGATACGCAGTATTTT.

This clonotype was recorded many times. This chain uses TRBV29-1 with TRBJ2-5; D uncertain. Trimming removed 6 bases from V and 6 bases from J, with 11 bases in between. CDR1 and CDR2 (germline): SQVTM, ANQGSEA. This CDR3 is 11 amino acids long. The CDR3 loop reads CSVPTGQTQYF. The CDR3 DNA follows: TGCAGCGTACCAACCGGGCAGACCCAGTACTTC.

This clonotype was seen ten or more times. V gene TRBV20-1 combines with J gene TRBJ2-3; 7 bases are shared with TRBD2. With V trimmed by 3 bases and J by 1 base, 1 base remained unmatched. Germline values: CDR1 DFQATT, CDR2 SNEGSKA (reference sequence). This CDR3 region has 13 residues. CDR3 nucleotide sequence: TGCAGTGCTAGGGCGGGAGGCACAGATACGCAGTATTTT. Residues: CSARAGGTDTQYF.